These 25 T cell receptor beta chains were sequenced from one sample in a study of blood T cells in healthy people across ages. Primers used in a second PCR of roughly 6 to 12 cycles were a sample-barcoded 5' primer and a J-beta primer mix. TCRdb re-called the 5' RACE reads through MiXCR, storing one row per CDR3 protein. Among about 1,600,000 distinct CDR3 sequences, about 40% were seen once, and the ten largest hold roughly 7.9%. The material sequenced was blood. The receptors originated from a woman younger than 35 in good health.

This clonotype has more than one count but fewer than ten. The chain joins TRBV7-2 to TRBJ2-3, with D perhaps assigned TRBD1 or TRBD2 (5 bases each). Per the germline V gene, CDR1 is SGHTA and CDR2 is FQGNSA. The CDR3 runs 13 residues. V was pared by 1 base and J by 11 bases, with 13 bases between. The CDR3 here is CASSLGRDGGQYF. The CDR3 DNA reads as TGTGCCAGCAGCTTAGGTCGGGACGGCGGGCAGTATTTT.

Comments on this clonotype: The junction does not match germline at one end; this may be a read error. V usage is TRBV11-2 and J usage is TRBJ1-2; D not certain. Germline CDR1 SGHAT, CDR2 FQNNGV. The CDR3 length is 15 residues. The CDR3 nucleotides read TGTGCCAGCAGCCATCTCTCAAGCAGTAACTATGGCTACAACTTC. Translated: CASSHLSSSNYGYNF.

This clonotype appeared once. V usage is TRBV20-1 and J usage is TRBJ1-2; 7 bases are a match to TRBD1. The CDR3 covers 14 residues. CDR1 and CDR2 from the germline V gene are DFQATT and SNEGSKA (reference sequence). Unmatched junction bases numbered 14, after V lost 5 bases and J lost 8 bases. CDR3 protein: CSAAVPGQAGGYTF. CDR3 nucleotide sequence: TGCAGTGCTGCAGTCCCCGGACAGGCAGGGGGCTACACCTTC.

The chain recombines TRBV29-1 with TRBJ2-7; TRBD2 matches at 7 bases. The length of the CDR3 is 12 residues. Germline CDR1 reads SQVTM; CDR2 reads ANQGSEA. The V and J ends lost 5 bases and 3 bases, in that order; junction bases with no gene match: 4. CDR3 loop: CSVPGEGYEQYF. In nucleotides, the CDR3 is TGCAGCGTTCCCGGGGAGGGCTACGAGCAGTACTTC.

The V and J genes are TRBV20-1 and TRBJ2-3; D unclear. The CDR3 is made up of 14 amino acids. The germline V gene has CDR1 DFQATT and CDR2 SNEGSKA (reference sequence). Trimming left V 3 bases short and J 1 base short, with 11 bases between. The CDR3 nucleotides read TGCAGTGCTAGGCGTTCGGGCCGCACAGATACGCAGTATTTT. Amino acid sequence: CSARRSGRTDTQYF.

In this sample, this clonotype turned up a few times. The V gene is TRBV5-1, the J gene TRBJ2-7; D perhaps matches TRBD1 (6 bases). The CDR3 loop spans 14 amino acids. Per germline, CDR1 SGHRS and CDR2 YFSETQ. Trimming pared 4 bases from V and 2 bases from J, leaving 13 bases between. CDR3 protein: CASSTGHGAYEQYF. The CDR3 bases are TGCGCCAGCAGCACGGGACATGGAGCCTACGAGCAGTACTTC. Full variable domain (outside the CDR3, taken from reference TRBV5-1 and TRBJ2-7): KAGVTQTPRYLIKTRGQQVTLSCSPISGHRSVSWYQQTPGQGLQFLFEYFSETQRNKGNFPGRFSGRQFSNSRSEMNVSTLELGDSALYLCASSTGHGAYEQYFGPGTRLTVT.

The chain has TRBV20-1 and TRBJ2-7; 7 bases fit TRBD1. The CDR3 spans 14 residues. Germline V gene data show CDR1 as DFQATT and CDR2 as SNEGSKA (reference sequence). V shed 3 bases and J 0 bases; nucleotides not matched to a gene: 5. CDR3: CSASGTASSYEQYF. The CDR3 DNA follows: TGCAGTGCTAGCGGGACAGCAAGCTCCTACGAGCAGTACTTC.

This clonotype turned up a few times. The chain has TRBV29-1 and TRBJ1-2; 9 bases match TRBD1. This CDR3 spans 13 amino acids. The germline gives CDR1 SQVTM, CDR2 ANQGSEA. J lost 3 bases, V lost 4 bases, and 3 bases had no gene match. CDR3 nucleotides: TGCAGCGTTGCACAGGGGGCTGACTATGGCTACACCTTC. Protein: CSVAQGADYGYTF.

V usage is TRBV3-1 and J usage is TRBJ1-2; weak D call: TRBD1 (6 bases). Germline-derived CDR1 and CDR2 are LGHDT and YNNKEL (reference sequence). Trimming shortened V by 1 base and J by 5 bases, and 14 bases separated the two germline ends. There are 15 residues in the CDR3. The CDR3 region is CASSQGAGDFYGYTF. The CDR3 nucleotides read TGTGCCAGCAGCCAAGGGGCAGGGGACTTTTATGGCTACACCTTC.

This chain connects TRBV27 to TRBJ2-7; possible D gene TRBD1, 6 bases. V was cut by 5 bases and J by 7 bases, with 18 bases left in between. The CDR3 loop spans 14 amino acids. Germline assignment: CDR1 MNHEY and CDR2 SMNVEV (reference sequence). CDR3 DNA: TGTGCCAGCAGTGATAGACAGGTTTTAGGGGAGCAGTACTTC. Encoded protein: CASSDRQVLGEQYF.

This clonotype showed up just once. V is TRBV7-2 and J is TRBJ2-5; 8 positions match TRBD1. This CDR3 spans 15 amino acids. Germline assignment: CDR1 SGHTA and CDR2 FQGNSA. V lost 5 bases to trimming and J lost 1 base; unmatched junction nucleotides: 6. The CDR3 bases are TGTGCCAGCAGCCGCAGACAGGGGATCCAAGAGACCCAGTACTTC. It codes for CASSRRQGIQETQYF.

The V call is TRBV7-6, the J call TRBJ2-3; D is perhaps TRBD1 or TRBD2 (5 bases each). The CDR3 spans 16 residues. Between the trimmed V and J ends, which lost 4 bases and 6 bases, there was a span of 20 bases. Germline values: CDR1 SGHVS, CDR2 FNYEAQ. CDR3 nucleotide sequence: TGTGCCAGCAGCTCGGATGTCCGGGACGACGAGGATACGCAGTATTTT. It specifies CASSSDVRDDEDTQYF.

CDR3: CSAPRSGTTQETQYF. The CDR3 nucleotides read TGCAGTGCGCCTAGATCCGGGACTACACAAGAGACCCAGTACTTC. The rearrangement links TRBV20-1 to TRBJ2-5, with 7 bases lining up with TRBD2. Germline lookup yields CDR1 DFQATT and CDR2 SNEGSKA (reference sequence). There are 15 residues in the CDR3. V shed 6 bases and J 2 bases; nucleotides not matched to a gene: 12.

The rearrangement uses TRBV4-1 and TRBJ2-1, with 9 bases aligning to TRBD2. The CDR3 contains 15 residues. Germline trimming cut 1 base from V and 7 bases from J; bases unmatched to any gene: 5. CDR1 is MGHRA and CDR2 is YSYEKL in the germline V gene. The CDR3 region is CASSQVAGAWNEQFF. The DNA of the CDR3 is TGCGCCAGCAGCCAAGTAGCGGGGGCATGGAATGAGCAGTTCTTC.

About this clonotype itself: The junction departs from the called germline gene at one end, perhaps through a read error. The chain carries TRBV7-8 and TRBJ2-7; 13 nucleotides align to TRBD2. The assigned J gene may be wrong: the sequence end matches TRBJ2-5 better. CDR3 size: 17 residues. From germline, CDR1 is SGHVS and CDR2 FQNEAQ. CDR3 sequence: CASRLGSTSGGRETQYF. The CDR3 bases are TGTGCCAGCAGATTAGGTTCGACTAGCGGGGGGCGGGAGACCCAGTACTTC.

This clonotype was detected a few times. The rearrangement links TRBV15 to TRBJ2-3; unclear D gene. CDR1 and CDR2 from the germline V gene are LNHNV and YYDKDF (reference sequence). The CDR3 extends over 13 amino acids. V lost 0 bases and J lost 7, with 8 bases in between. The CDR3 nucleotides are TGTGCCACCAGCAGAGATTTGAGTAATACGCAGTATTTT. This encodes CATSRDLSNTQYF.

V and J are TRBV12-3 or TRBV12-4 and TRBJ1-5; no clear D. This CDR3 has 11 amino acids. Trimming cost V 8 bases and J 3 bases, with 5 bases left between them. CDR3 sequence: CASGFNQPQHF. The CDR3 DNA follows: TGTGCCAGCGGGTTCAATCAGCCCCAGCATTTT.

The rearrangement links TRBV24-1 to TRBJ2-3; D unresolved. V lost 3 bases and J 2 bases, leaving 8 bases between the germline ends. This CDR3 is built from 14 residues. Germline CDR1 is KGHDR and CDR2 is SFDVKD. Written as DNA, the CDR3 is TGTGCCACCAGTGATAGGTCCAACACAGATACGCAGTATTTT. Encoded protein: CATSDRSNTDTQYF.

This clonotype occurred a few times. The J gene is TRBJ2-5, the V gene TRBV7-8; D is ambiguous. Per the germline V gene, CDR1 is SGHVS and CDR2 is FQNEAQ. V shed 1 base and J shed 0 bases, with 12 bases lying between them. The CDR3 loop spans 16 amino acids. The CDR3 loop reads CASSLEDFMYQETQYF. DNA for the CDR3: TGTGCCAGCAGCTTAGAAGACTTTATGTACCAAGAGACCCAGTACTTC. The variable domain in full, completed from reference TRBV7-8 and TRBJ2-5, reads GAGVSQSPRYKVAKRGQDVALRCDPISGHVSLFWYQQALGQGPEFLTYFQNEAQLDKSGLPSDRFFAERPEGSVSTLKIQRTQQEDSAVYLCASSLEDFMYQETQYFGPGTRLLVL.

This clonotype occurred a few times. The CDR3 nucleotides are TGTGCCAGCAGTCGCTACCGGCCAATCTTAGGGACAGCCGAACGGGCCAACGTCCTGACTTTC. Translated: CASSRYRPILGTAERANVLTF. This chain connects TRBV12-3 or TRBV12-4 to TRBJ2-6, with 7 bases fitting TRBD1. This CDR3 comprises 21 residues. Germline trimming cut 5 bases from V and 5 bases from J; bases unmatched to any gene: 24.

Worth noting for this clonotype: One end of the junction varies from germline; a read error may be responsible. The rearrangement links TRBV7-9 to TRBJ2-4, with 9 bases that match TRBD2. The CDR3 has 15 residues. Germline loops: CDR1 SEHNR, CDR2 FQNEAQ (reference sequence). CDR3 residues: CASCLTSSGENIQYF. CDR3 nucleotide sequence: TGTGCCAGCTGCTTAACTTCTAGCGGGGAGAACATTCAGTACTTC.

A word on this clonotype: Possible read error: a much larger clone is one base away. V usage is TRBV7-2 and J usage is TRBJ2-7, with D unclear. CDR3 length: 13 residues. With 3 bases removed from V and 7 bases from J, the gap between germline ends came to 13 bases. Germline CDR1 is SGHTA and CDR2 is FQGNSA. For the CDR3, the DNA is TGTGCCAGCAGCTTCGCCCGAGGTGGGGAGCAGTACTTC. Protein product: CASSFARGGEQYF.

This clonotype was found a few times. The J gene is TRBJ2-7, the V gene TRBV6-6; D possibly corresponds to TRBD1 (6 bases). CDR3 length equals 17 residues. Trimming stripped 5 bases from V and 7 bases from J, with 27 bases between. Germline V gene data show CDR1 as MNHNY and CDR2 as SVGAGI (reference sequence). CDR3: CASSPLFRDKVKGEQYF. The CDR3 DNA sequence: TGTGCCAGCAGTCCACTCTTCCGGGACAAGGTCAAGGGAGAGCAGTACTTC.

This chain uses TRBV27 with TRBJ2-7, with 7 positions matching TRBD1. The CDR3 sequence is 15 residues long. Germline V gene data show CDR1 as MNHEY and CDR2 as SMNVEV (reference sequence). V shed 0 bases, J shed 11 bases, and the junction held 13 bases outside the gene matches. For the CDR3, the DNA is TGTGCCAGCAGTTTATCGCGGACCGTAGGACAGGACGAGTACTTC. Its protein is CASSLSRTVGQDEYF.

This sequence joins TRBV6-5 and TRBJ1-6; 9 nucleotides match TRBD1. The CDR3 sequence is 14 residues long. J gave up 7 bases and V 8 bases, and 6 bases lay outside the gene matches. Germline V gives CDR1 MNHEY, CDR2 SVGAGI. The CDR3 nucleotides read TGTGCCAGCCGAGGGGGACAGGGAAATTCACCCCTCCACTTT. Amino acid sequence: CASRGGQGNSPLHF.